This T cell receptor (beta chain) was documented in a study of untreated major depressive disorder. The CDR3 has 15 amino acids. Germline V gene sequence: CDR1 MNHEY, CDR2 SMNVEV (reference sequence). J lost 6 bases, V lost 0 bases, and 2 bases had no gene match. Assay: immunoSEQ multiplex PCR; the TCRdb copy retains only in-frame clones and omits some. This table has more than 20,000 clones, just under 95% appearing once. Controls lacked current or lifetime mood disorder and scored 5 or less on depressive symptoms. This clonotype was sampled from a man aged 30-40 years in good health. The sequencing sample was made of CD4+ T cells from PBMCs. This sequence joins TRBV27 and TRBJ1-4; TRBD1 agrees at 9 bases. The CDR3 DNA sequence: TGTGCCAGCAGTTTATCCGGGACAGGGCATGAAAAACTGTTTTTT. Its protein is CASSLSGTGHEKLFF.